The 8 T cell receptor beta chains presented below share a single source sample, sequenced in a study of T cell repertoires in cytomegalovirus infection. TCRdb re-called the reads through MiXCR, storing one row per CDR3 protein. The sample has 480,000 or so distinct CDR3 sequences, over 9% seen once. Sample: PBMCs. The receptors shown here come from a human donor in good health (CMV status not recorded). Some clones in this sample may be carry-over from other donors' samples.

The sample holds one count of this clonotype. One base away lies a much larger clone, so this may be a sequencing read error. This sequence joins TRBV10-3 and TRBJ1-5, with 8 bases that match TRBD1. Per the germline V gene, CDR1 is ENHRY and CDR2 is SYGVKD. CDR3 size: 16 residues. The V segment lost 4 bases and the J segment 5 bases; nucleotides outside the gene matches: 10. The CDR3 loop reads CAISARATGVDQPQHF. CDR3 nucleotide sequence: TGTGCCATCAGTGCAAGGGCGACAGGGGTGGATCAGCCCCAGCATTTT.

This clonotype appeared many times. DNA for the CDR3: TGTGCCAGCAGACTTAGCGGGGGTTCGACCGGGGAGCTGTTTTTT. Amino acid sequence: CASRLSGGSTGELFF. The chain couples TRBV7-8 to TRBJ2-2, with TRBD2 matching 9 bases. Germline CDR1 SGHVS, CDR2 FQNEAQ. Trimming removed 6 bases from V and 5 bases from J; junction bases left unmatched: 7. The CDR3 covers 15 residues.

This chain links TRBV27 with TRBJ1-3; tentative D call: TRBD1 (5 bases). V shed 2 bases and J shed 3 bases, with 11 bases lying between them. Germline CDR1 is MNHEY and CDR2 is SMNVEV (reference sequence). The CDR3 spans 15 residues. The CDR3 sequence is CASSLSFRVGNTIYF. CDR3 in DNA: TGTGCCAGCAGTTTAAGTTTCAGGGTTGGAAACACCATATATTTT.

This clonotype was detected ten times or more. J is TRBJ2-7 and V is TRBV6-1; 7 positions match TRBD1. The CDR3 runs to 17 residues. Per germline, CDR1 MNHNS and CDR2 SASEGT. J gave up 0 bases and V 3 bases, and 11 bases lay outside the gene matches. The CDR3 spells CASSESWTGESSYEQYF. The CDR3 DNA sequence: TGTGCCAGCAGTGAGTCCTGGACAGGCGAGAGCTCCTACGAGCAGTACTTC.

There are many counts of this clonotype. This chain connects TRBV27 to TRBJ2-2, with 7 bases matching TRBD2. CDR3 length: 13 amino acids. V shed 8 bases, J shed 4 bases, and the junction held 4 bases outside the gene matches. Looked up from germline, CDR1 is MNHEY and CDR2 is SMNVEV (reference sequence). CDR3 region: CASSRGTTGELFF. The CDR3 DNA is TGTGCCAGCTCGCGGGGGACCACCGGGGAGCTGTTTTTT.

In this sample, this clonotype turned up a few times. This chain links TRBV12-3 or TRBV12-4 with TRBJ1-5, with D possibly matching TRBD1 (6 bases). The CDR3 contains 17 residues. V was clipped by 1 base and J by 4 bases, with 17 bases between them. The CDR3 is CASSLDLGGGRNQPQHF. The CDR3 nucleotides read TGTGCCAGCAGTTTAGATCTCGGGGGCGGAAGGAATCAGCCCCAGCATTTT.

Many counts were recorded for this clonotype. The rearrangement uses TRBV7-8 and TRBJ1-5, with 7 bases that match TRBD1. Germline V gene data show CDR1 as SGHVS and CDR2 as FQNEAQ. With V trimmed by 4 bases and J by 5 bases, 8 bases remained unmatched. The CDR3 length is 15 residues. The CDR3 DNA is TGTGCCAGCAGCTCGGCAGGGGGAGCACATCAGCCCCAGCATTTT. This encodes CASSSAGGAHQPQHF.

The chain employs TRBV5-8 and TRBJ1-4; no definite D call. This CDR3 region has 13 residues. V lost 4 bases and J lost 8, with 12 bases in between. Germline values: CDR1 SGHTS, CDR2 YDEGEE. The CDR3 region is CASSQKGLEKLFF. The CDR3 region has the DNA TGTGCCAGCAGCCAGAAGGGCCTAGAAAAACTGTTTTTT.